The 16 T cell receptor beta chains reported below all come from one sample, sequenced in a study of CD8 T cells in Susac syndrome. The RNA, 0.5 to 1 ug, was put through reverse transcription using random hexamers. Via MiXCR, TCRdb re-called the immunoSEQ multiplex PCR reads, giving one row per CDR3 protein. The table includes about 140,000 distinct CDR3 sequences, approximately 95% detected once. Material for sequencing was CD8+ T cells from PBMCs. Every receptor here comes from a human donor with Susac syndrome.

The CDR3 region is CATDYRDGYTF. The DNA of the CDR3 is TGTGCCACGGACTACAGGGATGGCTACACCTTC. V usage is TRBV28 and J usage is TRBJ1-2; TRBD1 is a possible D gene (6 bases). The germline gives CDR1 MDHEN, CDR2 SYDVKM. Trimming took off 10 bases at V and 6 bases at J, with 12 bases between the two ends. This CDR3 has 11 amino acids.

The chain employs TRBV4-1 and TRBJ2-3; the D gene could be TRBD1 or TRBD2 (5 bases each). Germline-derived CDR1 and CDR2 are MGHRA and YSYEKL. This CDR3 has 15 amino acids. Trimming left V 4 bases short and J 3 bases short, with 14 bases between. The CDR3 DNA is TGCGCCAGCAGCCCGGTTTGGGGACGGACAGATACGCAGTATTTT. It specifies CASSPVWGRTDTQYF.

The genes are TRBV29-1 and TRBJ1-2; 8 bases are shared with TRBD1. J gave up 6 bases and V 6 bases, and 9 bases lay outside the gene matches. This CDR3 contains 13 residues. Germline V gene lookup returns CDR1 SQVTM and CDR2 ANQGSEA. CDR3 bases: TGCAGCGTCCTTACAGGGACAGGAGATGGCTACACCTTC. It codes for CSVLTGTGDGYTF. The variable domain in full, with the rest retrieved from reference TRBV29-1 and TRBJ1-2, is SAVISQKPSRDICQRGTSLTIQCQVDSQVTMMFWYRQQPGQSLTLIATANQGSEATYESGFVIDKFPISRPNLTFSTLTVSNMSPEDSSIYLCSVLTGTGDGYTFGSGTRLTVV.

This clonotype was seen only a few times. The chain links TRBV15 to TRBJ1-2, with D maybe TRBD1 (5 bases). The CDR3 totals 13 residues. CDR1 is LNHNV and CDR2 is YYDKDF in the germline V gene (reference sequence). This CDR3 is CASSPGTAYGYTF. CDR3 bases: TGTGCTTCTTCCCCCGGGACGGCATATGGCTACACCTTC.

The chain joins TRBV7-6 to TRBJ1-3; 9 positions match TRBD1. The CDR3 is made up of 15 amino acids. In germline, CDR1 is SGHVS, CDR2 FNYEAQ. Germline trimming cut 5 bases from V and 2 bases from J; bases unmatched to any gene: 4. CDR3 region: CASSLGTGPGNTIYF. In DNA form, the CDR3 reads TGTGCCAGCAGCCTCGGGACAGGGCCTGGAAACACCATATATTTT.

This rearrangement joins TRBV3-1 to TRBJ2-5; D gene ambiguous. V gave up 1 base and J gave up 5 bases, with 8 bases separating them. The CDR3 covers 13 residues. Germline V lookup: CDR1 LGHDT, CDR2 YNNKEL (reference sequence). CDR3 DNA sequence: TGTGCCAGCAGCCAAGGGGTCATTGAGACCCAGTACTTC. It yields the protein CASSQGVIETQYF.

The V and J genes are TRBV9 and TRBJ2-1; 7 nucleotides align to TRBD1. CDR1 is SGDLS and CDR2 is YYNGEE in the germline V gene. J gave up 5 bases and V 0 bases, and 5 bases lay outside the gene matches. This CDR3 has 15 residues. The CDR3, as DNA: TGTGCCAGCAGCGTAGCTGAGACAGGGAACAATGAGCAGTTCTTC. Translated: CASSVAETGNNEQFF. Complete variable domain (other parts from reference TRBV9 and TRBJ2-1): DSGVTQTPKHLITATGQRVTLRCSPRSGDLSVYWYQQSLDQGLQFLIQYYNGEERAKGNILERFSAQQFPDLHSELNLSSLELGDSALYFCASSVAETGNNEQFFGPGTRLTVL.

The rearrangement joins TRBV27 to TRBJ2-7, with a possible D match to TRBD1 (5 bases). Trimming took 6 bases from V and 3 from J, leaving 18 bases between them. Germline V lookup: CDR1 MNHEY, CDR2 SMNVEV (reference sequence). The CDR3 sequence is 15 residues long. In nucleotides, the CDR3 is TGTGCCAGCAGATTAGACTTGGGCGGACACTACGAGCAGTACTTC. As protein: CASRLDLGGHYEQYF.

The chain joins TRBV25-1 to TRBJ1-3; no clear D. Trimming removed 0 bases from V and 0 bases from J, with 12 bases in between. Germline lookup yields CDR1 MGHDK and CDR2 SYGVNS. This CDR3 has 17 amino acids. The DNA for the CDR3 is TGTGCCAGCAGTGAATATTTCCTAGAGGACTCTGGAAACACCATATATTTT. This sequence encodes CASSEYFLEDSGNTIYF.

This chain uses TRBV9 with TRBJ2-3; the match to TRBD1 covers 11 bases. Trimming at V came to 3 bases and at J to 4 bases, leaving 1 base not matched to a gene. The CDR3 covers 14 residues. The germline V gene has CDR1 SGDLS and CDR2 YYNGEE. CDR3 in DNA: TGTGCCAGCAGCGAGGGACAGGGGGCAGATACGCAGTATTTT. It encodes CASSEGQGADTQYF.

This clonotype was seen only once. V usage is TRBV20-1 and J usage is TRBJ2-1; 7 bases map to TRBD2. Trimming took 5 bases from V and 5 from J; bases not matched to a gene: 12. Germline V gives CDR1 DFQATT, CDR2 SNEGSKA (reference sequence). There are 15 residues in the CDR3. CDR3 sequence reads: CSAEGTRDYNNEQFF. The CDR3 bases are TGCAGTGCTGAGGGGACCCGGGACTACAACAATGAGCAGTTCTTC.

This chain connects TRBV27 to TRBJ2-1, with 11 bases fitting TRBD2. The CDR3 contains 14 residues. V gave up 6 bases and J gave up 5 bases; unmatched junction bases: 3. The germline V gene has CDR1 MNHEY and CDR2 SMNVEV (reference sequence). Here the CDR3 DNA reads TGTGCCAGCAGATCTAGCGGGAGGAACAATGAGCAGTTCTTC. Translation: CASRSSGRNNEQFF.

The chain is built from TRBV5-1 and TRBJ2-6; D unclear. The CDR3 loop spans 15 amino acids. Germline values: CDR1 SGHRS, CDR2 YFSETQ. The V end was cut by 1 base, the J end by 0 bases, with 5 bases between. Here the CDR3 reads CASSLTDSGANVLTF. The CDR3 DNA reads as TGCGCCAGCAGCTTGACAGACTCTGGGGCCAACGTCCTGACTTTC.

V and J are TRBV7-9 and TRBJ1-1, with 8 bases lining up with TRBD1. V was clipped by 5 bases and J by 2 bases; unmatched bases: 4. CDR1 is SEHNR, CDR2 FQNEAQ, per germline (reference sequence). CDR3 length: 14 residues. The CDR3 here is CASSPTGDNTEAFF. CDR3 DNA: TGTGCCAGCAGCCCGACAGGGGATAACACTGAAGCTTTCTTT.

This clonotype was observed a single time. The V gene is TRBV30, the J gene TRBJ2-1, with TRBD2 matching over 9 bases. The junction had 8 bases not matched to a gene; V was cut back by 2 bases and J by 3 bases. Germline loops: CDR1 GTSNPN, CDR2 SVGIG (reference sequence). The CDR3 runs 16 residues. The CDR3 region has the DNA TGTGCCTGGAGTCTACTGCGGACTAGCGACTACAATGAGCAGTTCTTC. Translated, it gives CAWSLLRTSDYNEQFF.

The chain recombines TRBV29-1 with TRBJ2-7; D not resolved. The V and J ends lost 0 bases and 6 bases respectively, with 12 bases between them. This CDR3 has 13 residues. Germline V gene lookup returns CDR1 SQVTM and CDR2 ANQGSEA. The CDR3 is CSVEDLESPEQYF. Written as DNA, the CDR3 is TGCAGCGTTGAAGATCTGGAGTCGCCCGAGCAGTACTTC.